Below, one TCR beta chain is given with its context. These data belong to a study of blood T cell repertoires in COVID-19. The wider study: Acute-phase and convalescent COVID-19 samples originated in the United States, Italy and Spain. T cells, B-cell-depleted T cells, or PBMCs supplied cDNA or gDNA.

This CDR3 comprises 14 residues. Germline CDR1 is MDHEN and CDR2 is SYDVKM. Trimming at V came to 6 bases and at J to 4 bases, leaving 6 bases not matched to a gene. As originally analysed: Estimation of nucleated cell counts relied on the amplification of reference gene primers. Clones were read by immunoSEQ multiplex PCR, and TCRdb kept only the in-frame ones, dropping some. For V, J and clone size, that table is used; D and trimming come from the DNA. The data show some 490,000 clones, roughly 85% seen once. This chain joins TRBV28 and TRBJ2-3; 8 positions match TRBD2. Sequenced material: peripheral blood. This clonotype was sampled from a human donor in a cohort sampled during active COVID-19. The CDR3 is CASRPGRAPDTQYF. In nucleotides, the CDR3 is TGTGCCAGCAGACCCGGGAGGGCCCCAGATACGCAGTATTTT.